This T cell receptor (beta chain) originates from a study of Graves' ophthalmopathy and Graves' hyperthyroidism. Across the whole study: Investigators collected peripheral blood at initial diagnosis, before any treatment was given. General observations from the study: Blood also held most thyroid clonotypes expanded above 0.001 frequency. Stable hyperthyroidism and ophthalmopathy were told apart by a 13-signature model, which achieved roughly 90% sensitivity and roughly 80% specificity.

CDR3 size: 15 residues. Germline V lookup: CDR1 MNHNS, CDR2 SASEGT. V lost 8 bases, J lost 2 bases, and 16 bases lay in between. This clonotype was observed a few times. Its target is not known. Amplification of the TCR beta CDR3 regions used RNA transcripts (as template). HTBI primers primed a first-round RT-PCR, and a second-round multiplex PCR followed. TCRdb reprocessed the multiplex PCR reads with MiXCR, giving one entry per CDR3 protein. The sample includes hundreds of thousands of distinct CDR3 sequences, 20% to 25% of them seen just once. Sequenced input: peripheral blood. The TCR comes from a woman aged 18-29 years with stable Graves' hyperthyroidism. V usage is TRBV6-1 and J usage is TRBJ1-5, with D possibly matching TRBD1 (5 bases). The CDR3 region is CASDNPGTRNQPQHF. CDR3 sequence (DNA): TGTGCCAGCGATAACCCCGGGACCCGCAATCAGCCCCAGCATTTT.